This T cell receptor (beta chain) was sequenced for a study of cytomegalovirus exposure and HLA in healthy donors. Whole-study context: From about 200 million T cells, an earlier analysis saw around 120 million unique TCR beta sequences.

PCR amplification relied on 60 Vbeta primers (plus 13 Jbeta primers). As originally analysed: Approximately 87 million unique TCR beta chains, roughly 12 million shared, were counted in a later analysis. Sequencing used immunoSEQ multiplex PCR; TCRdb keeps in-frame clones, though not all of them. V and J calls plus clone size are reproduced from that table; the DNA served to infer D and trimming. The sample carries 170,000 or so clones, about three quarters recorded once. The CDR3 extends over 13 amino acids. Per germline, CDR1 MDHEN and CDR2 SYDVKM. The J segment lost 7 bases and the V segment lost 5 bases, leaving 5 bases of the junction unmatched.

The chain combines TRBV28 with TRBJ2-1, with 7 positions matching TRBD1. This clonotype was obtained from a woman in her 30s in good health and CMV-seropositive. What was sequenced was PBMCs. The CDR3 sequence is CASSLGTANEQFF. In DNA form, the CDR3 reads TGTGCCAGCAGTCTCGGGACAGCTAATGAGCAGTTCTTC.